This T cell receptor beta chain was found in a study of prognosis after radiotherapy for stage I lung cancer. This CDR3 contains 13 residues. V was trimmed by 4 bases and J by 10 bases, leaving 15 bases between them. The germline gives CDR1 SGHNT, CDR2 YYREEE (reference sequence). Amplicons of TCR beta CDR3 were generated from genomic DNA by two-round multiplex PCR. Amplification during the initial PCR round employed primers specific to each TRBV and TRBJ gene. TCRdb re-called the multiplex PCR reads through MiXCR, storing one row per CDR3 protein. The table shows nearly 25,000 distinct CDR3 sequences, with around 36% occurring only once.

This clonotype was sampled from a donor aged 50 or older with non-small cell lung cancer. The chain carries TRBV5-4 and TRBJ2-1; D unresolved. This specimen consisted of PBMCs, obtained before or after stereotactic body radiation therapy (not recorded which). The CDR3 loop reads CASSLRPGDEQFF. The CDR3 nucleotides read TGTGCCAGCAGCCTCAGGCCCGGAGACGAGCAGTTCTTC. The complete variable domain, with remaining parts taken from reference TRBV5-4 and TRBJ2-1, reads ETGVTQSPTHLIKTRGQQVTLRCSSQSGHNTVSWYQQALGQGPQFIFQYYREEENGRGNFPPRFSGLQFPNYSSELNVNALELDDSALYLCASSLRPGDEQFFGPGTRLTVL.